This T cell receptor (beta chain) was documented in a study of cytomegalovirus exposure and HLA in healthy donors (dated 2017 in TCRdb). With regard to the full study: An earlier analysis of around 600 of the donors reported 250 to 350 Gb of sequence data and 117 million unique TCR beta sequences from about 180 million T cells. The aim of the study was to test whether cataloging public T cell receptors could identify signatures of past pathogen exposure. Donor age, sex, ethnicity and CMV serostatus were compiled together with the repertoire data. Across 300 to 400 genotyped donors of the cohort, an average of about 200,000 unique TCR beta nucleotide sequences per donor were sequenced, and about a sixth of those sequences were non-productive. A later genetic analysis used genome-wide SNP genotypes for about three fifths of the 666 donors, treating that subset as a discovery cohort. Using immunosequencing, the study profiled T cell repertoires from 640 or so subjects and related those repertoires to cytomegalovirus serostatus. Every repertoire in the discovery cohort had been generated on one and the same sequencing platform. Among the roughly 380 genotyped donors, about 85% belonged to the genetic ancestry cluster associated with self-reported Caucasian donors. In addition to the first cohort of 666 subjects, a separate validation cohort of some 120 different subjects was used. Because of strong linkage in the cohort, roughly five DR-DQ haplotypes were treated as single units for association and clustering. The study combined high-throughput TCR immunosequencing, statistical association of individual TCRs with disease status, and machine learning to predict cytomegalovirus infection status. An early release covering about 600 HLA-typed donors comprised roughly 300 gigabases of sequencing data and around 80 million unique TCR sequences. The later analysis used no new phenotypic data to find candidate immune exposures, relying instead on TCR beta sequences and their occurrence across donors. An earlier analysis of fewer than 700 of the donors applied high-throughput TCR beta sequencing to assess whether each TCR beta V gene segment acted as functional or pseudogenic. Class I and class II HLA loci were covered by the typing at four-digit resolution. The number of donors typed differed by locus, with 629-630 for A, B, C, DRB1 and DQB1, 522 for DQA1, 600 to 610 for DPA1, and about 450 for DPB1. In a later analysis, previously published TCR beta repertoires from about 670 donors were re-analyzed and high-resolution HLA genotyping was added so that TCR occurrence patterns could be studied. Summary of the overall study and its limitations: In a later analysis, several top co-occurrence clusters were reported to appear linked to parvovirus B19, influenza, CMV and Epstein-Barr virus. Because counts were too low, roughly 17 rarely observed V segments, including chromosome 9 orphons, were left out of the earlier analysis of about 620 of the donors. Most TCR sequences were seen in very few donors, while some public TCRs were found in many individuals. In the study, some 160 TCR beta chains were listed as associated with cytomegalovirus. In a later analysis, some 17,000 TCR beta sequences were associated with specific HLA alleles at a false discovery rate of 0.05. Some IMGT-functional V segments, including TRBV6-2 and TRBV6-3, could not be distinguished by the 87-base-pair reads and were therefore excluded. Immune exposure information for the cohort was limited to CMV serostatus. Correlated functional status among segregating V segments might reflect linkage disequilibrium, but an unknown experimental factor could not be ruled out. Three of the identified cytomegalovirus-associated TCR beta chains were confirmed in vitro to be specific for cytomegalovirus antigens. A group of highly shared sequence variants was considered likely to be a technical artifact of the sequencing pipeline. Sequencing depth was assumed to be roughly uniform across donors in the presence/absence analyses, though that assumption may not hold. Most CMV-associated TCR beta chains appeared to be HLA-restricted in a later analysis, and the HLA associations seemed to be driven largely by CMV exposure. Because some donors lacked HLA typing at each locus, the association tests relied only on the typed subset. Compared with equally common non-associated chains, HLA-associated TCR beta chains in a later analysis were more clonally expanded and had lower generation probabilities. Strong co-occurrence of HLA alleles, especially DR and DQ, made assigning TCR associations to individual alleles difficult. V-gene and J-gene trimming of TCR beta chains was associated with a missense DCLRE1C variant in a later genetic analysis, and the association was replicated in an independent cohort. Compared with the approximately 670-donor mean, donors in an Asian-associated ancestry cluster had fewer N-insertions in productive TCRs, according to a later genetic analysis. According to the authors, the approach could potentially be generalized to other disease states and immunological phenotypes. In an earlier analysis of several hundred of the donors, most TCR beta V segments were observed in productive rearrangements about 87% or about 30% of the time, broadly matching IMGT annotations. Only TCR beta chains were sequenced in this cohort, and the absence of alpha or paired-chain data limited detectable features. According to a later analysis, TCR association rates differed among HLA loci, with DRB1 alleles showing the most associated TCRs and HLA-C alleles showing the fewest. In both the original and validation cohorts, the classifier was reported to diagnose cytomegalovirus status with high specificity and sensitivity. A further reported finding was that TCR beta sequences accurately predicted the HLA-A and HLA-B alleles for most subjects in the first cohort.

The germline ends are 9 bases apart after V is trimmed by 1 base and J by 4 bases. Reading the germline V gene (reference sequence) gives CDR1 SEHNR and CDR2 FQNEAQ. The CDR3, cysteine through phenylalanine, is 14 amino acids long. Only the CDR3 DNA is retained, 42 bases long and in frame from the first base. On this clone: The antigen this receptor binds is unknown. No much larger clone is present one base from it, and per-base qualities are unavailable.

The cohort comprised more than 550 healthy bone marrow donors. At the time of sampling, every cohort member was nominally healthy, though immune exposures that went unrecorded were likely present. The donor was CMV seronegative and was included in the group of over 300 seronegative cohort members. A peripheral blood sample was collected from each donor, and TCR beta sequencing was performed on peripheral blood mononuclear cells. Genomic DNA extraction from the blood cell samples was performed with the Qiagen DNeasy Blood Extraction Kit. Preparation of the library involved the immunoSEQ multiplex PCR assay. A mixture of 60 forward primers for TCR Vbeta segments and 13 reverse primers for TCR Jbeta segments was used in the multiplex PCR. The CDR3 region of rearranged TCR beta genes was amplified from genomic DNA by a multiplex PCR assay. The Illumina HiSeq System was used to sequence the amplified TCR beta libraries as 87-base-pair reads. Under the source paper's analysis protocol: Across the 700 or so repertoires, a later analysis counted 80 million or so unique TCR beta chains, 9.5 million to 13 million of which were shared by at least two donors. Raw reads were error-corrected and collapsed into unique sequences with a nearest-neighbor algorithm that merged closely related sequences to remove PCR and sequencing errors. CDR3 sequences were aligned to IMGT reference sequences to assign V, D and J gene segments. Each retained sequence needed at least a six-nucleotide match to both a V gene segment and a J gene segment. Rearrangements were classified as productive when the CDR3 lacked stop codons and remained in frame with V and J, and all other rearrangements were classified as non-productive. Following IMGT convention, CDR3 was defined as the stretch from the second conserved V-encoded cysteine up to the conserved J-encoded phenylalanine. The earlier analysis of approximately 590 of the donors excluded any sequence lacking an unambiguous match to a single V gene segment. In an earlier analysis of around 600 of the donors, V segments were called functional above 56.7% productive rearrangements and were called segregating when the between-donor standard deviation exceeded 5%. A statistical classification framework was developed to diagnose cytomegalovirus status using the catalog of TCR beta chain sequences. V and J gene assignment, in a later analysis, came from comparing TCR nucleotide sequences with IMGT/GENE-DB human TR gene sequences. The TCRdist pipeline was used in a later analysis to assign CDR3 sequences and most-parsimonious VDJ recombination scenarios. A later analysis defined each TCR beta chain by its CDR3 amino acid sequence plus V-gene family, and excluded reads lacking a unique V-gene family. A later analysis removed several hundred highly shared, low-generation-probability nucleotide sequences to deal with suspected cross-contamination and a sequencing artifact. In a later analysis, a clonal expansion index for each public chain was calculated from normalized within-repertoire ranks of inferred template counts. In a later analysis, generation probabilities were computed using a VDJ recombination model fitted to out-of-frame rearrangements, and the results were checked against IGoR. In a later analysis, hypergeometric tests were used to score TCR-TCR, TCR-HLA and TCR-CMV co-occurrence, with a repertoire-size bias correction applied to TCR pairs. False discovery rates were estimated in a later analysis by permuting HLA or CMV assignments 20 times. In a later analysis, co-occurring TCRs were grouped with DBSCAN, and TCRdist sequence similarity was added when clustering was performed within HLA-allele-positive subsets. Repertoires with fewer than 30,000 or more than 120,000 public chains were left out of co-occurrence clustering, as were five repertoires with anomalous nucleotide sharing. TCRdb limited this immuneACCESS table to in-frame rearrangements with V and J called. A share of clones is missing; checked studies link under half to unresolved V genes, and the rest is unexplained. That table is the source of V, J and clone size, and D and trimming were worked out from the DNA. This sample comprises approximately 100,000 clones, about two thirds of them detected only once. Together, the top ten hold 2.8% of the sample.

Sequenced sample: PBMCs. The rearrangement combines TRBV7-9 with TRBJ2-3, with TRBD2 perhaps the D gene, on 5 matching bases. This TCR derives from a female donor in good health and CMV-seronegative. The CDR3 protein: CASSLGTGSDTQYF. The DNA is TGTGCCAGCAGCTTAGGGACTGGGTCAGATACGCAGTATTTT. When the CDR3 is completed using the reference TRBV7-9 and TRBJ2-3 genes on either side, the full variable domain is DTGVSQNPRHKITKRGQNVTFRCDPISEHNRLYWYRQTLGQGPEFLTYFQNEAQLEKSRLLSDRFSAERPKGSFSTLEIQRTEQGDSAMYLCASSLGTGSDTQYFGPGTRLTVL.